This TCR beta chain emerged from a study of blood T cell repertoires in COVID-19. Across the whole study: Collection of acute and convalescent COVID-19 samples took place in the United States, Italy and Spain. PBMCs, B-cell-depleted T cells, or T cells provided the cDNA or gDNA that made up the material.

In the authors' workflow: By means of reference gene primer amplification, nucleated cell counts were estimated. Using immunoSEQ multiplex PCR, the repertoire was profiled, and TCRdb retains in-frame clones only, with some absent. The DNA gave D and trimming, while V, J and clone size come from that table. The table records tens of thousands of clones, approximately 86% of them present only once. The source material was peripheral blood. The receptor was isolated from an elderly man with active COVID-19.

The CDR3 loop reads CASSAQYNTDTQYF. The CDR3 region has the DNA TGTGCCAGCAGTGCTCAGTATAACACAGATACGCAGTATTTT. The chain has TRBV2 and TRBJ2-3; D not certain. V was trimmed by 4 bases and J by 2 bases, leaving 10 bases between them. Germline lookup yields CDR1 SNHLY and CDR2 FYNNEI. This CDR3 spans 14 amino acids. Full variable domain (outside the CDR3, taken from reference TRBV2 and TRBJ2-3): EPEVTQTPSHQVTQMGQEVILRCVPISNHLYFYWYRQILGQKVEFLVSFYNNEISEKSEIFDDQFSVERPDGSNFTLKIRSTKLEDSAMYFCASSAQYNTDTQYFGPGTRLTVL.